The 29 T cell receptor beta chains below were found in one sample sequenced in a study of shared clonotypes between healthy human individuals. The repertoire was sequenced with immunoSEQ multiplex PCR; TCRdb's copy has only in-frame clones and lacks some. The data hold over a million clones, with roughly 95% observed a single time. Sequencing was performed on naive CD4+ T cells sorted from blood. Stated subset: CD45RA+ positively selected. The receptor set was obtained from a man younger than 45 in good health.

The rearrangement uses TRBV7-9 and TRBJ1-2; D ambiguous. The germline gives CDR1 SEHNR, CDR2 FQNEAQ (reference sequence). V lost 3 bases and J lost 2, with 10 bases in between. The CDR3 length is 14 residues. As DNA, the CDR3 is TGTGCCAGCAGCTTTATTTCAGGCAACTATGGCTACACCTTC. This gives the protein CASSFISGNYGYTF.

The chain recombines TRBV7-8 with TRBJ2-7; TRBD2 matches 9 bases. This CDR3 is built from 16 residues. V shed 5 bases and J 6 bases; nucleotides not matched to a gene: 14. Germline CDR1 and CDR2: SGHVS and FQNEAQ. CDR3 loop: CASSKYRTSVFSEQYF. In DNA, the CDR3 is TGTGCCAGCAGCAAATATCGGACTAGCGTCTTCTCCGAGCAGTACTTC.

The chain employs TRBV21-1 and TRBJ2-2; TRBD1 was called by the table and not checked on the DNA. TRBV21-1 is an annotated pseudogene. The CDR3 extends over 15 amino acids. The CDR3 coding sequence is TGTGCCAGCAGCAAGGGGGACAGGGACGGCGGGGAGCTGTTTTTT. Translated: CASSKGDRDGGELFF.

This rearrangement joins TRBV29-1 to TRBJ1-2; TRBD1 matches 9 bases. Losses at the gene ends were 2 bases for V and 8 bases for J; bases not matched to a gene: 6. The CDR3 covers 13 residues. Germline V gene lookup returns CDR1 SQVTM and CDR2 ANQGSEA. The CDR3 region is CSVERGQGSGYTF. The CDR3 region has the DNA TGCAGCGTTGAAAGGGGACAGGGATCCGGCTACACCTTC.

The chain has TRBV12-5 and TRBJ2-1; TRBD2 agrees at 10 bases. V lost 6 bases, J lost 8 bases, and 10 bases stayed unmatched. The CDR3 runs 15 residues. Per the germline V gene, CDR1 is LGHNT and CDR2 is FRNRAP. CDR3 coding DNA: TGTGCTAGTGGGAATGGACTAGCGGTTCTCCATGAGCAGTTCTTC. It specifies CASGNGLAVLHEQFF.

This rearrangement joins TRBV28 to TRBJ2-5, with D hard to call. There are 11 residues in the CDR3. Per germline, CDR1 MDHEN and CDR2 SYDVKM. With 3 bases removed from V and 3 bases from J, the gap between germline ends came to 2 bases. The CDR3 sequence: CASSFEETQYF. The CDR3 bases are TGTGCCAGCAGTTTTGAAGAGACCCAGTACTTC.

V is TRBV27 and J is TRBJ2-5, with 12 bases identical to TRBD2. In germline, CDR1 is MNHEY, CDR2 SMNVEV (reference sequence). The ends lost 4 bases at V and 4 bases at J; junction bases unmatched: 4. CDR3 size: 15 residues. The CDR3 sequence is CASSSTSGSGETQYF. CDR3 DNA: TGTGCCAGCAGTTCGACTAGCGGGAGCGGAGAGACCCAGTACTTC.

This clone was observed a single time. This rearrangement joins TRBV6-5 to TRBJ2-7, with D tentatively TRBD1 (5 bases). The CDR3 has 15 amino acids. With 5 bases removed from V and 2 bases from J, the gap between germline ends came to 16 bases. Germline CDR1 and CDR2: MNHEY and SVGAGI. CDR3 DNA: TGTGCCAGCAGTCGATCCGACAGAGGAACCTACGAGCAGTACTTC. This gives the protein CASSRSDRGTYEQYF.

The chain recombines TRBV7-2 with TRBJ2-7; the match to TRBD2 covers 7 bases. V shed 3 bases, J shed 1 base, and the junction held 9 bases outside the gene matches. Germline V lookup: CDR1 SGHTA, CDR2 FQGNSA. CDR3 size: 16 residues. The DNA of the CDR3 is TGTGCCAGCAGCTTCAGTTTTGGGGGAGGGTCCTACGAGCAGTACTTC. This gives the protein CASSFSFGGGSYEQYF.

The chain recombines TRBV5-1 with TRBJ2-2; D is undetermined. Germline CDR1 reads SGHRS; CDR2 reads YFSETQ. This CDR3 region has 15 residues. V dropped 4 bases and J dropped 2 bases, with 12 bases sitting between them. The CDR3 protein is CASSTQASNTGELFF. CDR3 coding DNA: TGCGCCAGCAGCACGCAGGCCTCTAACACCGGGGAGCTGTTTTTT.

The V call is TRBV30, the J call TRBJ2-1; 10 bases are a match to TRBD2. V shed 0 bases and J 9 bases; nucleotides not matched to a gene: 8. The CDR3 runs to 15 residues. Germline V gives CDR1 GTSNPN, CDR2 SVGIG (reference sequence). CDR3 residues: CAWSVTLAGDSEQFF. The DNA of the CDR3 is TGTGCCTGGAGTGTGACTCTAGCGGGAGATAGTGAGCAGTTCTTC.

The CDR3 nucleotides are TGTGCCAGCAGATCACACAAGGGTGGCGCCTACAATGAGCAGTTCTTC. Its protein is CASRSHKGGAYNEQFF. The chain recombines TRBV28 with TRBJ2-1; D is unclear. The germline CDR1 and CDR2 sequences are MDHEN and SYDVKM. The ends were cut back, 6 bases at V and 2 bases at J, with 17 bases in the middle. The CDR3 is 16 amino acids. Complete variable domain (other parts from reference TRBV28 and TRBJ2-1): DVKVTQSSRYLVKRTGEKVFLECVQDMDHENMFWYRQDPGLGLRLIYFSYDVKMKEKGDIPEGYSVSREKKERFSLILESASTNQTSMYLCASRSHKGGAYNEQFFGPGTRLTVL.

This clone has only one observation. The sample has other DNA sequences that encode this CDR3 too. V is TRBV28 and J is TRBJ2-7; D call uncertain. V was trimmed by 3 bases and J by 3 bases, leaving 6 bases between them. From germline, CDR1 is MDHEN and CDR2 SYDVKM. The CDR3 extends over 12 amino acids. The CDR3 here is CASSLGFYEQYF. CDR3 sequence (DNA): TGTGCCAGCAGTTTGGGATTCTACGAGCAGTACTTC.

The rearrangement uses TRBV9 and TRBJ2-1, with 7 bases identical to TRBD2. The V gene end was trimmed by 0 bases and the J gene end by 2 bases; junction bases not matched to a gene: 5. Germline CDR1 reads SGDLS; CDR2 reads YYNGEE. The CDR3 runs to 16 residues. This chain's CDR3 is CASSVEGGNAYNEQFF. CDR3 coding DNA: TGTGCCAGCAGCGTAGAGGGAGGGAATGCCTACAATGAGCAGTTCTTC.

This CDR3 reads CASSLVRLGRGKNIQYF. CDR3 coding DNA: TGTGCCAGCAGCTTGGTCCGACTAGGAAGGGGCAAAAACATTCAGTACTTC. The chain is built from TRBV5-6 and TRBJ2-4; TRBD2 might be the D (6 bases). V lost 0 bases and J 3 bases, leaving 16 bases between the germline ends. This CDR3 region has 17 residues. Germline-derived CDR1 and CDR2 are SGHDT and YYEEEE.

This rearrangement joins TRBV2 to TRBJ2-7, with TRBD1 matching 7 bases. The CDR3 contains 13 residues. V lost 6 bases to trimming and J lost 3 bases; unmatched junction nucleotides: 5. Germline V gives CDR1 SNHLY, CDR2 FYNNEI. The DNA of the CDR3 is TGTGCCAGCAGACAGGGGTCGGTCTACGAGCAGTACTTC. Translating it yields CASRQGSVYEQYF.

The chain joins TRBV15 to TRBJ1-4; the D gene is possibly TRBD1 (6 bases). The germline CDR1 and CDR2 sequences are LNHNV and YYDKDF (reference sequence). Trimming pared 5 bases from V and 7 bases from J, leaving 11 bases between. There are 13 residues in the CDR3. The CDR3 region is CATSRNRVEKLFF. The CDR3 DNA follows: TGTGCCACCAGCCGGAACAGGGTTGAAAAACTGTTTTTT.

This rearrangement joins TRBV19 to TRBJ1-1; D remains ambiguous. The germline V gene encodes CDR1 LNHDA and CDR2 SQIVND (reference sequence). The CDR3 extends over 12 amino acids. V lost 3 bases and J 4 bases, leaving 6 bases between the germline ends. The CDR3 is CASSISATEAFF. In DNA form, the CDR3 reads TGTGCCAGTAGTATTTCGGCCACTGAAGCTTTCTTT.

The sample holds one count of this clone. V usage is TRBV18 and J usage is TRBJ2-3; D call uncertain. Germline-derived CDR1 and CDR2 are KGHSH and LQKENI. This CDR3 contains 14 residues. Trimming stripped 0 bases from V and 2 bases from J, with 6 bases between. In DNA, the CDR3 is TGTGCCAGCTCACCACCGGGCTTCACAGATACGCAGTATTTT. This codes for CASSPPGFTDTQYF.

In its sample, this clone was seen once. This sequence joins TRBV6-5 and TRBJ2-7, with TRBD2 matching 7 bases. This CDR3 has 15 residues. V was clipped by 5 bases and J by 5 bases; unmatched bases: 12. Germline V gene lookup returns CDR1 MNHEY and CDR2 SVGAGI. The CDR3 protein is CASSPSAGEVHEQYF. CDR3 DNA: TGTGCCAGCAGTCCGTCGGCGGGAGAGGTCCACGAGCAGTACTTC.

The CDR3 sequence: CASSLEDRSSGNTIYF. CDR3 nucleotide sequence: TGTGCCAGCAGCTTAGAGGACAGGTCCTCTGGAAACACCATATATTTT. The chain combines TRBV7-9 with TRBJ1-3; 7 bases agree with TRBD1. This CDR3 region has 16 residues. Germline V gene lookup returns CDR1 SEHNR and CDR2 FQNEAQ (reference sequence). J lost 0 bases, V lost 1 base, and 3 bases had no gene match.

The chain uses TRBV10-3 and TRBJ2-7; 8 bases are a match to TRBD1. Germline V lookup: CDR1 ENHRY, CDR2 SYGVKD. This CDR3 is 13 amino acids long. Losses at the gene ends were 6 bases for V and 3 bases for J; bases not matched to a gene: 4. The CDR3 loop is CAIREDRDYEQYF. The CDR3 bases are TGTGCCATCAGAGAGGACAGGGACTACGAGCAGTACTTC.

V is TRBV19 and J is TRBJ1-5, with D unclear. Germline V gives CDR1 LNHDA, CDR2 SQIVND (reference sequence). V lost 0 bases to trimming and J lost 5 bases, with 17 bases between them. The CDR3 runs to 17 residues. In nucleotides, the CDR3 is TGTGCCAGTAGTATAGATCGGGATTTCTACGACGATCAGCCCCAGCATTTT. Translation: CASSIDRDFYDDQPQHF.

This chain links TRBV5-5 with TRBJ2-6, with D perhaps assigned TRBD1 or TRBD2 (5 bases each). The germline V and J ends were trimmed by 5 bases and 0 bases, with 12 bases remaining between them. The CDR3 is made up of 16 amino acids. Germline CDR1 SGHKS, CDR2 YYEKEE (reference sequence). This chain's CDR3 is CASRRAGTSGANVLTF. The CDR3, as DNA: TGTGCCAGCAGAAGAGCAGGGACCTCTGGGGCCAACGTCCTGACTTTC.

The chain combines TRBV18 with TRBJ2-2; 7 bases agree with TRBD1. V was clipped by 3 bases and J by 3 bases; unmatched bases: 7. CDR1 KGHSH and CDR2 LQKENI come from the germline V gene. CDR3 size: 16 residues. The CDR3: CASSPLTGMDTGELFF. The CDR3 DNA reads as TGTGCCAGCTCACCGTTGACAGGGATGGACACCGGGGAGCTGTTTTTT.

The rearrangement uses TRBV18 and TRBJ1-1; 11 nucleotides agree with TRBD1. V gave up 2 bases and J gave up 4 bases; unmatched junction bases: 0. The CDR3 totals 14 residues. Germline CDR1 reads KGHSH; CDR2 reads LQKENI. Written as DNA, the CDR3 is TGTGCCAGCTCACCAGGACAGGGGGCCACTGAAGCTTTCTTT. This sequence encodes CASSPGQGATEAFF.

The chain links TRBV2 to TRBJ1-1; D may be TRBD1 (6 bases). V gave up 4 bases and J gave up 3 bases, with 12 bases separating them. Looked up from germline, CDR1 is SNHLY and CDR2 is FYNNEI. CDR3 length equals 14 residues. CDR3 sequence (DNA): TGTGCCAGCAGTGTTCGGGGGCGGGACACTGAAGCTTTCTTT. Its protein is CASSVRGRDTEAFF.

Concerning this clone: Other nucleotide sequences from this sample produce the same CDR3. V usage is TRBV5-1 and J usage is TRBJ2-1; TRBD2 is a possible D gene (5 bases). Trimming cost V 0 bases and J 1 base, with 8 bases left between them. The CDR3 loop spans 15 amino acids. CDR1 SGHRS and CDR2 YFSETQ come from the germline V gene. DNA of the CDR3: TGCGCCAGCAGCTTGGGAGGGAATTCCTACAATGAGCAGTTCTTC. As protein: CASSLGGNSYNEQFF.

This chain joins TRBV6-5 and TRBJ2-2; 8 bases line up with TRBD1. CDR1 is MNHEY and CDR2 is SVGAGI in the germline V gene. The CDR3 is 14 residues long. V lost 6 bases to trimming and J lost 3 bases; unmatched junction nucleotides: 3. CDR3: CASRKQGDTGELFF. Here the CDR3 DNA reads TGTGCCAGCAGAAAACAGGGGGACACCGGGGAGCTGTTTTTT.